The 6 T cell receptor beta chains listed next were all sequenced from one sample in a study of T cell changes during pregnancy in multiple sclerosis. Profiled with immunoSEQ multiplex PCR; TCRdb holds only in-frame clones, not every one. The table has tens of thousands of clones, roughly 92% seen once; the top ten hold under 2%. The specimen was peripheral blood, collected in the second trimester of pregnancy. All receptors derive from a female donor with multiple sclerosis, enrolled in a pregnancy study.

The V and J genes are TRBV20-1 and TRBJ1-1; no clear D. CDR1 DFQATT and CDR2 SNEGSKA come from the germline V gene (reference sequence). Trimming cost V 6 bases and J 1 base, with 3 bases left between them. This CDR3 comprises 10 residues. The CDR3 DNA reads as TGCAGTGCCCGGAACACTGAAGCTTTCTTT. It translates to CSARNTEAFF.

CDR3 sequence (DNA): TGTGCCAGCAGTTTTAGTAGAGTGAACACTGAAGCTTTCTTT. Residues: CASSFSRVNTEAFF. This rearrangement joins TRBV28 to TRBJ1-1, with no clear D. The V and J ends lost 3 bases and 0 bases respectively, with 8 bases between them. Germline V lookup: CDR1 MDHEN, CDR2 SYDVKM. The CDR3 has 14 amino acids.

This clone has just one count. This sequence joins TRBV2 and TRBJ2-2; 10 nucleotides match TRBD2. The CDR3 runs 17 residues. The trim removed 8 bases at V and 3 bases at J, leaving 12 bases unmatched. The germline gives CDR1 SNHLY, CDR2 FYNNEI. The CDR3 region is CASYQVRLAGDTGELFF. CDR3 DNA sequence: TGTGCCAGCTATCAGGTCAGGCTAGCGGGGGACACCGGGGAGCTGTTTTTT.

As DNA, the CDR3 is TGCGCCAGCAGCCAAGATACAGGGGAGGTTCAGCCCCAGCATTTT. This sequence encodes CASSQDTGEVQPQHF. The chain carries TRBV4-3 and TRBJ1-5; 7 nucleotides line up with TRBD1. The trim removed 0 bases at V and 6 bases at J, leaving 5 bases unmatched. The CDR3 is 15 residues long. In germline, CDR1 is LGHNA, CDR2 YSLEER.

This clone was recorded once. This chain joins TRBV11-2 and TRBJ2-3, with no clear D. The CDR3 runs 12 residues. V lost 5 bases, J lost 4 bases, and 7 bases lay in between. Per the germline V gene, CDR1 is SGHAT and CDR2 is FQNNGV. CDR3 region: CASSTQADTQYF. The CDR3 DNA is TGTGCCAGCAGCACTCAGGCAGATACGCAGTATTTT.

CDR3 region: CASSQDRTAQGLTMGYTF. The CDR3 DNA is TGCGCCAGCAGCCAGGACCGGACAGCTCAGGGCCTAACTATGGGCTACACCTTC. This rearrangement joins TRBV5-1 to TRBJ1-2; D is perhaps TRBD1 (6 bases). The CDR3 is 18 amino acids. Germline CDR1 is SGHRS and CDR2 is YFSETQ. V shed 4 bases and J shed 8 bases, with 30 bases lying between them.